This T cell receptor beta chain was sequenced in a study of metastatic and nonmetastatic thyroid tumors. At the level of the study: Comparison of repertoires was carried out across blood and tumor or nodule tissue from malignant and benign thyroid patients. General study results and limits: Significantly higher TCR beta diversity was reportedly seen in malignant thyroid tumors than benign nodules, in blood and tumor.

The CDR3 length is 14 residues. Trimming took off 0 bases at V and 3 bases at J, with 10 bases between the two ends. CDR1 is SGHRS and CDR2 is YFSETQ in the germline V gene. Under the authors' procedure: The distant-metastasis classifier for papillary thyroid cancer was built from CDR3 differences across clinicopathological groups. TCRdb reanalyzed the PCR reads via MiXCR. TCRdb's processing, not the study's, gives the V and J calls here. The sample lists 5,000 to 8,000 clones, about a sixth occurring once. By share of the sample, this clone is medium-sized. Its target is unknown. Not a single patient had been given any form of treatment at any point before undergoing thyroid surgery.

The receptor's source is a male donor with papillary thyroid cancer or a benign thyroid nodule (not recorded which). Some clones in this sample may be carry-over from other donors' samples. Material: tumor tissue. This chain uses TRBV5-1 with TRBJ2-7, with TRBD1 as a possible D gene (6 bases). The CDR3 sequence is CASSLAGHNYEQYF. Written as DNA, the CDR3 is TGCGCCAGCAGCTTGGCGGGACATAACTACGAGCAGTACTTC.